This TCR beta chain was observed in a study of cytomegalovirus exposure and HLA in healthy donors. CDR3 size: 16 residues. Trimming cost V 5 bases and J 5 bases; bases outside gene matches: 11. The germline V gene has CDR1 LGHNT and CDR2 FRNRAP. Findings and caveats of the study: In a later analysis, a genetic analysis reported fewer productive-TCR N-insertions in an Asian-associated ancestry cluster than the cohort average. Reported results showed that the classifier diagnosed cytomegalovirus status with high specificity and sensitivity.

On this clone: The antigen remains unidentified.

The PCR had 60 Vbeta and 13 Jbeta primers. Measured with immunoSEQ multiplex PCR; TCRdb has only the in-frame clones, and not every one. The sample contains roughly 180,000 clones, about 85% of which appear only once. The chain carries TRBV12-5 and TRBJ1-1; 10 bases align to TRBD1. Sequenced sample: PBMCs. This sequence was found in a girl aged 10-17 years in good health and CMV-seropositive. The CDR3 reads CASGTGTGEFGTEAFF. The CDR3 region has the DNA TGTGCTAGTGGTACCGGGACAGGGGAGTTCGGGACTGAAGCTTTCTTT.